These 25 T cell receptor beta chains came from one sample sequenced in a study of T cell repertoires in cytomegalovirus infection. TCRdb fed the reads into MiXCR, producing one record per CDR3 protein. Here the sample spans about 490,000 distinct CDR3 sequences, about 11% being singletons. The sequenced material came from PBMCs. The receptors here all came from a human donor in good health (CMV status not recorded). Some clones in this sample may be carry-over from other donors' samples.

In this sample, this clonotype turned up a few times. V and J are TRBV20-1 and TRBJ2-7; D unclear. V gave up 2 bases and J gave up 0 bases, with 8 bases separating them. Germline V CDR1 and CDR2: DFQATT, SNEGSKA (reference sequence). CDR3 size: 13 residues. The CDR3 is CSARRQSSYEQYF. The CDR3 DNA sequence: TGCAGTGCTAGACGACAAAGCTCCTACGAGCAGTACTTC.

This clonotype showed up many times. The V gene is TRBV6-2 or TRBV6-3, the J gene TRBJ1-1, with D hard to call. V was trimmed by 8 bases and J by 7 bases, leaving 14 bases between them. Germline-derived CDR1 and CDR2 are MNHEY and SVGEGT. The CDR3 runs 12 residues. Written as DNA, the CDR3 is TGTGCCAGCGGCAAGATGAATAATGAAGCTTTCTTT. Amino acid sequence: CASGKMNNEAFF.

This clonotype was detected many times. The J gene is TRBJ2-3, the V gene TRBV24-1; possible D gene TRBD2, 6 bases. Trimming removed 4 bases from V and 4 bases from J, with 11 bases in between. The CDR3 consists of 14 residues. Per germline, CDR1 KGHDR and CDR2 SFDVKD. Written as DNA, the CDR3 is TGTGCCACCAGTGACCCCGGGAGCGCAGATACGCAGTATTTT. This sequence encodes CATSDPGSADTQYF.

This clonotype was observed at least ten times. The rearrangement joins TRBV11-3 to TRBJ2-5, with TRBD2 identical over 7 bases. The CDR3 contains 14 residues. The germline V gene has CDR1 SGHNT and CDR2 YENEEA. V was pared by 0 bases and J by 4 bases, with 2 bases of the junction left unmatched. CDR3 in amino acids: CASSLDWEGETQYF. CDR3 in DNA: TGTGCCAGCAGCTTAGACTGGGAGGGAGAGACCCAGTACTTC.

The chain employs TRBV5-8 and TRBJ2-1; 13 bases agree with TRBD2. The CDR3 has 16 amino acids. Germline V gives CDR1 SGHTS, CDR2 YDEGEE. Losses at the gene ends were 2 bases for V and 6 bases for J; bases not matched to a gene: 5. CDR3 coding DNA: TGTGCCAGCAGCTTTGCCGGGACTAGCGGGATCAATGAGCAGTTCTTC. Encoded protein: CASSFAGTSGINEQFF.

The CDR3 region has the DNA TGTGCCAGTACCAACCTCCGGGACGTCCTCTCTGGAAACACCATATATTTT. Protein sequence: CASTNLRDVLSGNTIYF. The chain couples TRBV19 to TRBJ1-3, with a weak D call TRBD1 (5 bases). The CDR3 consists of 17 residues. Germline V lookup: CDR1 LNHDA, CDR2 SQIVND (reference sequence). Trimming stripped 7 bases from V and 0 bases from J, with 19 bases between.

Many counts were recorded for this clonotype. The rearrangement uses TRBV18 and TRBJ2-5; 9 bases match TRBD1. The germline gives CDR1 KGHSH, CDR2 LQKENI. CDR3 size: 15 residues. J lost 5 bases, V lost 2 bases, and 6 bases had no gene match. The CDR3 is CASSPADRGRETQYF. The DNA for the CDR3 is TGTGCCAGCTCACCAGCGGACAGGGGCCGGGAGACCCAGTACTTC.

Of note for this clonotype: The conserved phenylalanine or tryptophan normally closing the CDR3 is absent here, so this likely arose from a read error. The CDR3 bases are TGTGCCAGCAGTCCCCAGGGGGTTAACACTGAAGCTTTCCTT. Amino acids: CASSPQGVNTEAFL. The chain recombines TRBV4-2 with TRBJ1-1; 7 nucleotides agree with TRBD1. Germline values: CDR1 LGHNA, CDR2 YNFKEQ. After removal of 6 bases from V and 2 bases from J, the junction contained 6 bases not matched to a gene. The CDR3 runs to 14 residues.

This clonotype has ten or more counts. V usage is TRBV6-1 and J usage is TRBJ2-4; 9 bases are a match to TRBD2. The V gene's germline CDR1 is MNHNS and CDR2 SASEGT. Unmatched junction bases numbered 3, after V lost 7 bases and J lost 8 bases. The CDR3 is made up of 12 amino acids. CDR3 in DNA: TGTGCCAGCATAGGCGGGAGGGACATTCAGTACTTC. The encoded protein is CASIGGRDIQYF.

This clonotype has at least ten counts. CDR3 DNA: TGTGCCAGCAGCCCCACTGTTAGTAGCTACCTGTTCTTC. Protein: CASSPTVSSYLFF. The V call is TRBV7-3, the J call TRBJ2-1; D is undetermined. CDR1 is SGHTA and CDR2 is FQGTGA in the germline V gene. The CDR3 runs 13 residues. V was pared by 5 bases and J by 15 bases, with 20 bases between.

The sample holds a few counts of this clonotype. The chain uses TRBV12-3 or TRBV12-4 and TRBJ1-1, with D perhaps TRBD1 (6 bases). The CDR3 runs 11 residues. Trimming removed 6 bases at V and 7 bases at J, with 9 bases between. The CDR3 loop is CASSRTVEAFF. The CDR3 nucleotides read TGTGCCAGCAGCCGGACAGTTGAAGCTTTCTTT.

This clonotype was seen a handful of times. The rearrangement uses TRBV5-1 and TRBJ2-2, with 11 bases identical to TRBD1. This CDR3 comprises 15 residues. Per germline, CDR1 SGHRS and CDR2 YFSETQ. V lost 3 bases, J lost 6 bases, and 4 bases stayed unmatched. CDR3 in DNA: TGCGCCAGCAGCTACGGACAGGGGGCATCCGGGGAGCTGTTTTTT. It is translated as CASSYGQGASGELFF.

The table lists this clonotype with many counts. The chain couples TRBV9 to TRBJ2-3; 7 bases line up with TRBD2. From germline, CDR1 is SGDLS and CDR2 YYNGEE. V lost 0 bases, J lost 6 bases, and 4 bases stayed unmatched. The CDR3 covers 14 residues. Here the CDR3 DNA reads TGTGCCAGCAGCGTAGGACTAGCTCCCGATACGCAGTATTTT. Protein: CASSVGLAPDTQYF.

The V call is TRBV5-4, the J call TRBJ2-3, with D perhaps matching TRBD1 (5 bases). Per the germline V gene, CDR1 is SGHNT and CDR2 is YYREEE (reference sequence). V gave up 0 bases and J gave up 5 bases, with 13 bases separating them. This CDR3 region has 15 residues. CDR3 amino acids: CASSLGGQGVDTQYF. The CDR3 DNA follows: TGTGCCAGCAGCTTGGGAGGCCAAGGGGTAGATACGCAGTATTTT.

The sample holds many counts of this clonotype. The chain joins TRBV9 to TRBJ1-3; the D is unclear. The CDR3 totals 17 residues. V lost 4 bases to trimming and J lost 0 bases, with 17 bases between them. The germline gives CDR1 SGDLS, CDR2 YYNGEE. CDR3 protein: CASSQDGRSSSGNTIYF. The CDR3, as DNA: TGTGCCAGCAGCCAAGACGGCCGATCAAGCTCTGGAAACACCATATATTTT.

This clonotype has at least ten counts. This sequence joins TRBV7-9 and TRBJ2-5; a weak D match, TRBD2 (6 bases). V dropped 4 bases and J dropped 4 bases, with 16 bases sitting between them. The CDR3 loop spans 15 amino acids. In germline, CDR1 is SEHNR, CDR2 FQNEAQ (reference sequence). The CDR3 protein is CASSSAGQNRETQYF. CDR3 nucleotides: TGTGCCAGCAGCTCAGCGGGCCAAAACAGAGAGACCCAGTACTTC.

The gene calls are TRBV20-1 and TRBJ2-3; TRBD2 matches 12 bases. CDR3 length equals 16 residues. CDR1 DFQATT and CDR2 SNEGSKA come from the germline V gene (reference sequence). J lost 4 bases, V lost 6 bases, and 11 bases had no gene match. CDR3 nucleotides: TGCAGTGCGGATGCTAGCGGGAGGGCCCTGGCAGATACGCAGTATTTT. Its translation is CSADASGRALADTQYF.

This clonotype appeared a few times. The chain employs TRBV28 and TRBJ2-6; D perhaps matches TRBD2 (6 bases). CDR1 is MDHEN, CDR2 SYDVKM, per germline. The CDR3 has 15 amino acids. V lost 7 bases and J 0 bases, leaving 10 bases between the germline ends. For the CDR3, the DNA is TGTGCCAGCACCGGGGGTAACTCTGGGGCCAACGTCCTGACTTTC. This encodes CASTGGNSGANVLTF.

The V gene is TRBV14, the J gene TRBJ2-1; D is unresolved. This CDR3 is built from 12 residues. V gave up 4 bases and J gave up 6 bases, with 7 bases separating them. In germline, CDR1 is SGHDN, CDR2 FVKESK. Here the CDR3 reads CASSRSSNEQFF. The DNA for the CDR3 is TGTGCCAGCAGCCGGAGTTCCAATGAGCAGTTCTTC.

The chain combines TRBV2 with TRBJ2-1, with D possibly being TRBD1 or TRBD2 (6 bases each). Trimming cost V 7 bases and J 3 bases, with 16 bases left between them. Germline V gene lookup returns CDR1 SNHLY and CDR2 FYNNEI. CDR3 length equals 15 residues. The CDR3 region has the DNA TGTGCCAGCACCACTGGGGGGCTTCACTACAATGAGCAGTTCTTC. Residues: CASTTGGLHYNEQFF.

This clonotype was recorded a few times. V usage is TRBV7-9 and J usage is TRBJ1-1, with 9 positions matching TRBD1. V was pared by 1 base and J by 5 bases, with 5 bases of the junction left unmatched. CDR1 and CDR2 from the germline V gene are SEHNR and FQNEAQ (reference sequence). This CDR3 is 15 amino acids long. CDR3 sequence: CASSLGQGGTTEAFF. CDR3 nucleotides: TGTGCCAGCAGCTTAGGACAGGGGGGAACAACTGAAGCTTTCTTT.

The CDR3 DNA reads TGTGCCAGCAGCTTGTCCCAAAACATTCAGTACTTC. Protein product: CASSLSQNIQYF. This sequence joins TRBV13 and TRBJ2-4; D ambiguous. Trimming took 3 bases from V and 5 from J, leaving 5 bases between them. Germline CDR1 PRHDT, CDR2 FYEKMQ (reference sequence). The CDR3 consists of 12 residues.

Only a few counts were recorded for this clonotype. This chain uses TRBV12-3 or TRBV12-4 with TRBJ1-2; 8 positions match TRBD1. The CDR3 is 14 amino acids. V lost 1 base, J lost 8 bases, and 6 bases stayed unmatched. Here the CDR3 reads CASSLGTGSGGYTF. CDR3 coding DNA: TGTGCCAGCAGTTTAGGGACAGGGTCAGGGGGCTACACCTTC.

The rearrangement uses TRBV18 and TRBJ2-3, with no clear D. The CDR3 loop spans 12 amino acids. V shed 3 bases and J shed 7 bases, with 8 bases lying between them. Germline V gene sequence: CDR1 KGHSH, CDR2 LQKENI. The CDR3 DNA follows: TGTGCCAGCTCACCGGAGAAATATACGCAGTATTTT. Its protein is CASSPEKYTQYF.

The chain recombines TRBV24-1 with TRBJ1-5; D unclear. CDR3 size: 15 residues. Trimming took off 2 bases at V and 2 bases at J, with 9 bases between the two ends. Germline CDR1 KGHDR, CDR2 SFDVKD. In DNA form, the CDR3 reads TGTGCCACCAGTGATTCAAGCGGGGGCAATCAGCCCCAGCATTTT. Translated: CATSDSSGGNQPQHF.